This T cell receptor (beta chain) was found in a study of cytomegalovirus exposure and HLA in healthy donors. Study-level background: A subsequent analysis stated that the 100 to 150 validation repertoires were run on the same platform as the roughly 670 first-cohort repertoires. Study findings and constraints: Most sequenced TCRs were rare (though some public TCRs occurred in many donors). Cytomegalovirus association was listed for 164 TCR beta chains. Testing in vitro showed a few CMV-associated chains specific for CMV antigens.

Germline V gives CDR1 LNHDA, CDR2 SQIVND (reference sequence). The CDR3 length is 16 residues. Trimming left V 6 bases short and J 0 bases short, with 15 bases between. For this clone: The antigen is undetermined.

Assay used: immunoSEQ multiplex PCR; TCRdb lists only in-frame clones, some missing. Of more than 200,000 clones in the sample, roughly 88% were seen once. This receptor was taken from a woman younger than 45 in good health and CMV-seronegative. This sequence joins TRBV19 and TRBJ1-3; TRBD1 might be the D (5 bases). The sample taken for sequencing was PBMCs. The CDR3 region is CASRGRASTSGNTIYF. CDR3 DNA sequence: TGTGCCAGTAGAGGCAGGGCCTCGACCTCTGGAAACACCATATATTTT.